This TCR beta chain comes out of a study of OX40 agonist ivuxolimab in advanced cancers. Method: immunoSEQ multiplex PCR; TCRdb's copy keeps in-frame clones and lacks some. Of 55,000 to 75,000 clones in the sample, roughly 80% are singletons; the top ten hold just under 5%. V lost 7 bases to trimming and J lost 5 bases; unmatched junction nucleotides: 8. The CDR3 contains 14 residues. The germline gives CDR1 SEHNR, CDR2 FQNEAQ (reference sequence). The source is an adult with an advanced solid tumor such as melanoma, head and neck, liver or kidney cancer. This material consisted of CD4+ or CD8+ T cells sorted from blood, taken in a trial of the OX40 agonist ivuxolimab. The chain recombines TRBV7-9 with TRBJ2-7; 10 bases line up with TRBD2. In nucleotides, the CDR3 is TGTGCCAGCACCAAAGGCGGGACTAGCGACGAGCAGTACTTC. Translating gives CASTKGGTSDEQYF.